This T cell receptor (beta chain) is drawn from a study of OX40 agonist ivuxolimab in advanced cancers. Study-wide background: The patients' treatment was ivuxolimab, an agonistic anti-OX40 (CD134) antibody. Partial responses were seen in three patients, one with hepatocellular carcinoma and two with cutaneous melanoma.

Cycle 7 day 1, cycle 4 day 1, and baseline were the timepoints at which blood was sampled. Sequencing was performed with immunoSEQ multiplex PCR; in TCRdb, only in-frame clones are kept and a portion is missing. The profile shows some 83,000 clones, around 85% of them singletons. Source: CD4+ or CD8+ T cells sorted from blood, taken in a trial of the OX40 agonist ivuxolimab. The sequence came from an adult with an advanced solid tumor such as melanoma, head and neck, liver or kidney cancer.

The CDR3 region has the DNA TGTGCCAGCACGATAGGACAGTCCTATAATTCACCCCTCCACTTT. Protein product: CASTIGQSYNSPLHF. The genes are TRBV2 and TRBJ1-6; tentatively, D is TRBD1 (6 bases). Germline CDR1 and CDR2: SNHLY and FYNNEI. The CDR3 runs 15 residues. Trimming left V 7 bases short and J 1 base short, with 11 bases between.